A selection of T cell receptor beta chains follows, all from one sample in a study of persistence of HIV-infected CD4 T cells. For these receptors, no antigen is known. TCRdb's copy holds only in-frame clones and misses some; the assay was immunoSEQ multiplex PCR. The data contain 15,000 to 20,000 clones, about two thirds of them singletons. This sample comprised CD4+ T cells sorted from PBMCs after roughly 17-hour stimulation, obtained from a patient who received antiretroviral therapy. These receptors were collected from an adult woman with HIV who was CMV-seropositive. The conserved cysteine and the conserved F or W are not part of the CDR3 here. The D gene is left open where the match is weak.

D,J,V,CDR3
-,TRBJ2-7,TRBV7-2,ASSSVGGSYEQY
TRBD1,TRBJ1-1,TRBV10-3,AIMGQGFTEAF
-,TRBJ1-2,TRBV6-1,ASSEARVAGYT
-,TRBJ2-4,TRBV10-2,ASSEGDIQY
-,TRBJ1-2,TRBV12-3/TRBV12-4,ASSFRANYGYT
TRBD1,TRBJ1-2,TRBV5-1,ASSLDRANYGYT
-,TRBJ1-2,TRBV6-5,ASSYWGGPGYT
-,TRBJ1-6,TRBV7-6,ASSAAGAGSPLH
-,TRBJ1-3,TRBV7-9,ASSLVADENSGNTIY
-,TRBJ1-1,TRBV19,ASIRVTEAF